The clone carrying this TCR beta chain appeared once. This same CDR3 is encoded by further DNA sequences in the sample. Method: immunoSEQ multiplex PCR; TCRdb's copy keeps in-frame clones and lacks some. The sample has some 260,000 clones, nearly 90% seen once. The data are from a study of blood T cell repertoires in COVID-19. This CDR3 has 15 amino acids. Germline V gene sequence: CDR1 SNHLY, CDR2 FYNNEI. After removal of 4 bases from V and 1 base from J, the junction contained 3 bases not matched to a gene. This TCR was sampled from a man younger than 30 with active or convalescent COVID-19. Sample: peripheral blood. The rearrangement links TRBV2 to TRBJ2-3; 9 bases line up with TRBD2. DNA for the CDR3: TGTGCCAGCAGTGTCCAGCGGGGGGGCACAGATACGCAGTATTTT. Its protein product is CASSVQRGGTDTQYF.